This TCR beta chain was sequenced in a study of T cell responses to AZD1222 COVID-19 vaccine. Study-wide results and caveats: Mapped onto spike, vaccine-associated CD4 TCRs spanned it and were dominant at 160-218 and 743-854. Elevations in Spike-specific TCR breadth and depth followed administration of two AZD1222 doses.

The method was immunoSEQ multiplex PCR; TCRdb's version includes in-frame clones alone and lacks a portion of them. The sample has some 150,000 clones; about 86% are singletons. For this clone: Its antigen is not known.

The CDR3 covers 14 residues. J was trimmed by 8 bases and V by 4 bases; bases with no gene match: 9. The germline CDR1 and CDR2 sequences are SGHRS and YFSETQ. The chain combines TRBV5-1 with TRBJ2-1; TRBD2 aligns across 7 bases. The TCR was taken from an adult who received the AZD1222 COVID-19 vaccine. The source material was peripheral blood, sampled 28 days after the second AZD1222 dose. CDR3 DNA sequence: TGCGCCAGCAGCCCCGGGAGCGGGGCCCATGAGCAGTTCTTC. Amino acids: CASSPGSGAHEQFF.